Shown below are 8 T cell receptor beta chains from a single sample sequenced in a study of blood T cells in healthy people across ages. PCR was performed a second time for roughly 7 to 11 cycles using a sample-barcoded 5' primer and a J-beta primer mix. TCRdb called the 5' RACE reads again in MiXCR, with one record for every CDR3 protein. Among over 500,000 distinct CDR3 sequences listed, roughly a quarter were seen once. Separately, the same data were catalogued under a study of T cells of mothers and their children.

Sequences were obtained from blood. These receptors all come from a boy aged 2 to 10 in good health.

This clonotype was seen more than once but under ten times. This rearrangement joins TRBV20-1 to TRBJ2-7, with D perhaps matching TRBD1 or TRBD2 (5 bases each). V was trimmed by 1 base and J by 1 base, leaving 20 bases between them. Germline-derived CDR1 and CDR2 are DFQATT and SNEGSKA (reference sequence). The CDR3 is 17 amino acids. CDR3 residues: CSARGASGDLLSYEQYF. The CDR3 DNA reads as TGCAGTGCTAGAGGAGCTTCTGGGGACCTCTTATCCTACGAGCAGTACTTC.

This clonotype came up a few times. In DNA, the CDR3 is TGTGCTAGTGGTTTGGTAGGGGATTCTGGAAACACCATATATTTT. It encodes CASGLVGDSGNTIYF. The genes are TRBV12-5 and TRBJ1-3; D perhaps matches TRBD1 (5 bases). The CDR3 runs 15 residues. The V gene lost 0 bases and the J gene lost 1 base, with 7 bases spanning the gap. Germline CDR1 LGHNT, CDR2 FRNRAP.

In this sample, this clonotype turned up a few times. This chain uses TRBV11-2 with TRBJ2-7, with TRBD1 matching over 8 bases. In germline, CDR1 is SGHAT, CDR2 FQNNGV. V was clipped by 5 bases and J by 6 bases; unmatched bases: 9. The CDR3 sequence is 14 residues long. The CDR3 DNA follows: TGTGCCAGCAGCGTCGGGACAGGAGGAACCGAGCAGTACTTC. It codes for CASSVGTGGTEQYF.

This clonotype has more than one count but fewer than ten. The rearrangement joins TRBV10-3 to TRBJ2-2; tentative D call: TRBD2 (5 bases). Looked up from germline, CDR1 is ENHRY and CDR2 is SYGVKD. Trimming removed 6 bases from V and 5 bases from J, with 10 bases in between. CDR3 length: 13 amino acids. DNA of the CDR3: TGTGCCATCAGCCCAATAGCGACCGGGGAGCTGTTTTTT. Translating it yields CAISPIATGELFF.

This clonotype came up a few times. The J gene is TRBJ2-1, the V gene TRBV11-2, with 8 bases aligning to TRBD2. Germline CDR1 SGHAT, CDR2 FQNNGV. This CDR3 is 16 amino acids long. J was trimmed by 4 bases and V by 5 bases; bases with no gene match: 10. The CDR3: CASSPLVLAAYNEQFF. The CDR3 DNA sequence: TGTGCCAGCAGCCCCCTTGTACTAGCGGCTTACAATGAGCAGTTCTTC. The whole variable domain, filled in from reference TRBV11-2 and TRBJ2-1, reads EAGVAQSPRYKIIEKRQSVAFWCNPISGHATLYWYQQILGQGPKLLIQFQNNGVVDDSQLPKDRFSAERLKGVDSTLKIQPAKLEDSAVYLCASSPLVLAAYNEQFFGPGTRLTVL.

This chain uses TRBV14 with TRBJ2-7, with 15 bases matching TRBD2. The J segment lost 3 bases and the V segment lost 4 bases, leaving 19 bases of the junction unmatched. CDR3 length equals 21 residues. Germline V gene data show CDR1 as SGHDN and CDR2 as FVKESK. The CDR3, as DNA: TGTGCCAGCAGCCCACTATCCGGGACTAGCGGGGGGCCCTGGCGTATCTACGAGCAGTACTTC. This gives the protein CASSPLSGTSGGPWRIYEQYF.

This clonotype was recorded a few times. The chain links TRBV7-2 to TRBJ1-5; no reliable D call. The V end lost 3 bases, the J end lost 4 bases, and 10 bases lay between the germline ends. Germline V gives CDR1 SGHTA, CDR2 FQGNSA. The CDR3 is 14 amino acids. CDR3 amino acids: CASSFSGTNQPQHF. CDR3 nucleotide sequence: TGTGCCAGCAGCTTCTCAGGTACTAATCAGCCCCAGCATTTT. The whole variable domain, filled in from reference TRBV7-2 and TRBJ1-5, reads GAGVSQSPSNKVTEKGKDVELRCDPISGHTALYWYRQSLGQGLEFLIYFQGNSAPDKSGLPSDRFSAERTGGSVSTLTIQRTQQEDSAVYLCASSFSGTNQPQHFGDGTRLSIL.

The chain employs TRBV19 and TRBJ2-1; maybe TRBD2 (5 bases). Germline V lookup: CDR1 LNHDA, CDR2 SQIVND (reference sequence). The CDR3 extends over 12 amino acids. V lost 5 bases and J lost 10, with 12 bases in between. The CDR3 spells CASSPYEREQFF. The CDR3 nucleotides are TGTGCCAGTAGTCCCTATGAGCGGGAGCAGTTCTTC.